The 17 T cell receptor beta chains below all came from one sample that was sequenced in a study of blood T cell repertoires in COVID-19 (dated by TCRdb to about 2020). Library construction relied on the immunoSEQ multiplex PCR assay. Held by TCRdb, this immuneACCESS table contains in-frame sequences only and omits some clones. Under half of the omission traces to an unresolved V gene where checked; the cause of the rest is unknown. Recorded for this sample are fewer than 100,000 clones; approximately 85% of them occurred a single time. The ten most abundant clones make up over 35% of the sample. Sequencing input: peripheral blood. The receptor set was obtained from a human donor in a cohort sampled during active COVID-19.

The chain recombines TRBV28 with TRBJ1-4; D is possibly TRBD1 (6 bases). Trimming removed 5 bases from V and 2 bases from J, with 18 bases in between. CDR3 length equals 17 residues. Germline CDR1 and CDR2: MDHEN and SYDVKM. The CDR3 is CASSPAGVFTTNEKLFF. For the CDR3, the DNA is TGTGCCAGCAGTCCTGCAGGGGTATTTACGACTAATGAAAAACTGTTTTTT.

The chain recombines TRBV6-5 with TRBJ2-1; 11 nucleotides align to TRBD2. Germline V CDR1 and CDR2: MNHEY, SVGAGI. The CDR3 is made up of 15 amino acids. Losses at the gene ends were 6 bases for V and 7 bases for J; bases not matched to a gene: 8. This CDR3 is CASSSSGGPRNEQFF. The CDR3 DNA sequence: TGTGCCAGCAGCTCTAGCGGGGGGCCCCGGAATGAGCAGTTCTTC.

This chain joins TRBV4-3 and TRBJ2-7; D is uncertain. V was cut by 0 bases and J by 0 bases, with 6 bases left in between. Germline assignment: CDR1 LGHNA and CDR2 YSLEER. This CDR3 contains 14 residues. The CDR3 coding sequence is TGCGCCAGCAGCCAAGAAATATTCTCCTACGAGCAGTACTTC. Translated: CASSQEIFSYEQYF.

The chain couples TRBV6-5 to TRBJ2-2; 9 bases align to TRBD2. The germline V gene encodes CDR1 MNHEY and CDR2 SVGAGI. The V segment lost 9 bases and the J segment 6 bases; nucleotides outside the gene matches: 11. This CDR3 contains 15 residues. The CDR3 DNA follows: TGTGCCAGTGGGACTAGCTTACAATATCCCGGGGAGCTGTTTTTT. Residues: CASGTSLQYPGELFF.

V and J are TRBV21-1 and TRBJ2-1; the table's D call TRBD2 went unverified against the DNA. TRBV21-1 is tagged as a pseudogene. This CDR3 has 22 amino acids. The DNA for the CDR3 is TGTGCCAGCAGCAAAGTCCCCGGACTAGCGGGGGCGTCGTGCCCCTCCTACAATGAGCAGTTCTTC. This sequence encodes CASSKVPGLAGASCPSYNEQFF.

V is TRBV3-1 (or the pseudogene TRBV3-2) and J is TRBJ1-2; D perhaps matches TRBD1 (6 bases). V lost 0 bases, J lost 11 bases, and 10 bases lay in between. The length of the CDR3 is 12 residues. CDR1 is LGHDT and CDR2 is YNNKEL in the germline V gene (reference sequence). The CDR3 region has the DNA TGTGCCAGCAGCCAAGATCGGGACACTTACACCTTC. Its translation is CASSQDRDTYTF.

Details on this clone: A junction boundary mismatches the germline segment, possibly from a read error. This chain uses TRBV7-3 with TRBJ2-7; 14 bases line up with TRBD2. This CDR3 region has 16 residues. Germline lookup yields CDR1 SGHTA and CDR2 FQGTGA. CDR3 in amino acids: CASSLTGTSGSYEQYF. The CDR3 DNA sequence: TGTGCCAGCAGCCTAACCGGGACTAGCGGGAGCTACGAGCAGTACTTC.

This clone was seen more than once but under ten times. The CDR3 sequence: CASSVTQGPGNTIYF. In DNA form, the CDR3 reads TGCGCCAGCAGCGTCACCCAGGGGCCTGGAAACACCATATATTTT. The chain couples TRBV5-1 to TRBJ1-3; perhaps TRBD1 as D (6 bases). The CDR3 contains 15 residues. V gave up 4 bases and J gave up 2 bases, with 13 bases separating them. CDR1 is SGHRS and CDR2 is YFSETQ in the germline V gene.

The CDR3 is CASSPKGLLAGVSTDTQYF. Written as DNA, the CDR3 is TGTGCCAGCAGCCCCAAGGGGTTACTAGCGGGGGTTAGCACAGATACGCAGTATTTT. The chain carries TRBV2 and TRBJ2-3; 11 bases are a match to TRBD2. The germline gives CDR1 SNHLY, CDR2 FYNNEI. CDR3 length: 19 amino acids. Trimming removed 6 bases from V and 0 bases from J; junction bases left unmatched: 14.

This clone was detected only a few times. J is TRBJ2-2 and V is TRBV2, with TRBD1 as a possible D gene (6 bases). Trimming pared 7 bases from V and 1 base from J, leaving 13 bases between. Germline CDR1 SNHLY, CDR2 FYNNEI. The CDR3 has 15 amino acids. DNA for the CDR3: TGTGCCAGCACCGCACAGGGCAAGAACACCGGGGAGCTGTTTTTT. Encoded protein: CASTAQGKNTGELFF.

This clone was observed a single time. This chain joins TRBV6-5 and TRBJ2-1; the match to TRBD2 covers 8 bases. With 6 bases clipped from V and 6 bases from J, the junction kept 10 bases outside the gene matches. Germline CDR1 reads MNHEY; CDR2 reads SVGAGI. This CDR3 has 15 residues. The CDR3 region is CASRAGRALANEQFF. The CDR3 nucleotides are TGTGCCAGCAGAGCCGGGAGGGCGCTCGCCAATGAGCAGTTCTTC.

V usage is TRBV5-1 and J usage is TRBJ1-1; D not resolved. Per germline, CDR1 SGHRS and CDR2 YFSETQ. The CDR3 consists of 13 residues. The ends were cut back, 0 bases at V and 8 bases at J, with 11 bases in the middle. CDR3 protein: CASSLGGRGEAFF. CDR3 coding DNA: TGCGCCAGCAGCTTGGGAGGGCGAGGAGAAGCTTTCTTT.

A word on this clone: This specimen includes other DNA sequences encoding the same CDR3. The chain combines TRBV18 with TRBJ2-5; D is undetermined. This CDR3 has 13 amino acids. Trimming cost V 0 bases and J 5 bases, with 7 bases left between them. From germline, CDR1 is KGHSH and CDR2 LQKENI. CDR3 DNA: TGTGCCAGCTCACCACCTTCTAGTGAGACCCAGTACTTC. Protein sequence: CASSPPSSETQYF.

This sequence joins TRBV11-2 and TRBJ2-1, with 7 nucleotides matching TRBD2. Trimming cost V 5 bases and J 3 bases; bases outside gene matches: 4. In germline, CDR1 is SGHAT, CDR2 FQNNGV. The CDR3 contains 14 residues. The CDR3 DNA follows: TGTGCCAGCAGCCCTATAGCGGGCTACAATGAGCAGTTCTTC. Amino acid sequence: CASSPIAGYNEQFF.

This clone appeared once. The CDR3 coding sequence is TGCAGCGTCGTAGCGCACGATACGCAGTATTTT. Translated, it gives CSVVAHDTQYF. This chain connects TRBV29-1 to TRBJ2-3, with D possibly being TRBD2 (5 bases). CDR1 and CDR2 (germline): SQVTM, ANQGSEA. V was clipped by 6 bases and J by 6 bases, with 10 bases between them. This CDR3 has 11 amino acids.

The J gene is TRBJ2-5, the V gene TRBV28, with a possible D match to TRBD1 (5 bases). The V end lost 6 bases, the J end lost 5 bases, and 10 bases lay between the germline ends. The CDR3 has 12 amino acids. Looked up from germline, CDR1 is MDHEN and CDR2 is SYDVKM. The CDR3 is CASRGPRETQYF. The CDR3 DNA is TGTGCCAGCAGGGGGCCTAGGGAGACCCAGTACTTC.

The chain recombines TRBV5-1 with TRBJ2-7; D is undetermined. CDR3 size: 14 residues. Germline V CDR1 and CDR2: SGHRS, YFSETQ. Between the trimmed V and J ends, which lost 3 bases and 2 bases, there was a span of 12 bases. Here the CDR3 DNA reads TGCGCCAGCAGCTCCGTGCAGGCAACCTACGAGCAGTACTTC. Amino acids: CASSSVQATYEQYF.